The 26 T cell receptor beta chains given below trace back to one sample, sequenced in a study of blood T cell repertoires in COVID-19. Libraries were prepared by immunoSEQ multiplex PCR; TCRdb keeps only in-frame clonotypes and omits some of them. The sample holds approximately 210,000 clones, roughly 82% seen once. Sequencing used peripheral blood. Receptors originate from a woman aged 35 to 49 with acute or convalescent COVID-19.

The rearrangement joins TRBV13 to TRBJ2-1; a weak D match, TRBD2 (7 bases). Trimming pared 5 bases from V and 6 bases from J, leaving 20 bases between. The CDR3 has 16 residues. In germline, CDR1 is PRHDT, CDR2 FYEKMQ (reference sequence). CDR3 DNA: TGTGCCAGCAGCCACCCTTGGGGGGGCGAACCCAATGAGCAGTTCTTC. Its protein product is CASSHPWGGEPNEQFF.

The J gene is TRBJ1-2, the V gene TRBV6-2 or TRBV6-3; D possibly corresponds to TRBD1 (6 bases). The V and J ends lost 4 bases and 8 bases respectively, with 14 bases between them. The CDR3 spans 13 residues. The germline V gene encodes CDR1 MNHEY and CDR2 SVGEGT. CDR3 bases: TGTGCCAGCAGTTCAAACAGGGCTTCGGGCTACACCTTC. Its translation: CASSSNRASGYTF.

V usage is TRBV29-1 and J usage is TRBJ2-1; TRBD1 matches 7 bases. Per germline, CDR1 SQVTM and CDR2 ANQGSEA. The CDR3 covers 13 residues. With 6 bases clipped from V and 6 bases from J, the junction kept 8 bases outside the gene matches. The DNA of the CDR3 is TGCAGCGTCGCCAAGGGACAGCCCAATGAGCAGTTCTTC. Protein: CSVAKGQPNEQFF.

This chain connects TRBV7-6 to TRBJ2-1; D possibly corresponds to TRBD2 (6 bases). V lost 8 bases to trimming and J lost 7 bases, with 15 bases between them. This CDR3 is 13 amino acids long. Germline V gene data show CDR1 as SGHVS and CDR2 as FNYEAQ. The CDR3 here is CASLGLGGNEQFF. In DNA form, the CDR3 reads TGTGCCAGCTTAGGCTTGGGGGGAAATGAGCAGTTCTTC.

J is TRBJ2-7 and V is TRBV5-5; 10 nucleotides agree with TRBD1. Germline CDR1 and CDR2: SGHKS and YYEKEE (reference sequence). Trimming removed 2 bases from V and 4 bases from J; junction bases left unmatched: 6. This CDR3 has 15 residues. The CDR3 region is CASSFRDRGGYEQYF. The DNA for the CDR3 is TGTGCCAGCAGCTTCCGGGACAGGGGCGGTTACGAGCAGTACTTC.

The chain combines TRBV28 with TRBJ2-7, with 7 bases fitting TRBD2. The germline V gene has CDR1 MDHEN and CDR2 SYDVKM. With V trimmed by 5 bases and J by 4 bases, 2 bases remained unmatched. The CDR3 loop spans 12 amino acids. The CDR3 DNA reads TGTGCCAGCAGTACTAGCGCATACGAGCAGTACTTC. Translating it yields CASSTSAYEQYF.

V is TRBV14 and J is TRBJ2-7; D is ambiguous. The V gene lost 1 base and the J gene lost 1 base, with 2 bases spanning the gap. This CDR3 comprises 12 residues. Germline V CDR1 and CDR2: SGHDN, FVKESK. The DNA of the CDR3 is TGTGCCAGCAGCCAAGCGTCCTACGAGCAGTACTTC. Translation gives CASSQASYEQYF.

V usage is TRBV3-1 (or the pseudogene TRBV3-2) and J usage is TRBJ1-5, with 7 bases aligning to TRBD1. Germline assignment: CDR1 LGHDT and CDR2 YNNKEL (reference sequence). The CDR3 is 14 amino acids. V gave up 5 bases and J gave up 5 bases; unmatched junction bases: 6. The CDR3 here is CASSDDRDYQPQHF. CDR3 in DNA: TGTGCCAGCAGCGATGACAGGGATTATCAGCCCCAGCATTTT.

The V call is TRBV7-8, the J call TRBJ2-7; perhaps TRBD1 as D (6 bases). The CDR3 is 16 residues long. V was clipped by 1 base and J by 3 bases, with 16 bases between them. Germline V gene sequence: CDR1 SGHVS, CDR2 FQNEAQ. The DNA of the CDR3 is TGTGCCAGCAGCTTAGTAGTTGGGGGCGCGGGCTACGAGCAGTACTTC. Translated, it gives CASSLVVGGAGYEQYF.

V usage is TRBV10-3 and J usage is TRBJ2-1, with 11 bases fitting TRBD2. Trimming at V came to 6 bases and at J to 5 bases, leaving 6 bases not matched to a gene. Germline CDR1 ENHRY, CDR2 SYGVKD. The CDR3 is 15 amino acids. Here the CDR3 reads CAIREGTSGNNEQFF. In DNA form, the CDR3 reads TGTGCCATCAGAGAGGGGACTAGCGGAAACAATGAGCAGTTCTTC.

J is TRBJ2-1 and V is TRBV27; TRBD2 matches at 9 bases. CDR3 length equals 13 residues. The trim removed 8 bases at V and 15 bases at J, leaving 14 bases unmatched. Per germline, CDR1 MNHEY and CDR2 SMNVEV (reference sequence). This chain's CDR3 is CASSLGLAGSVFF. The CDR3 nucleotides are TGTGCCAGCTCTCTAGGCCTAGCGGGATCGGTGTTCTTC.

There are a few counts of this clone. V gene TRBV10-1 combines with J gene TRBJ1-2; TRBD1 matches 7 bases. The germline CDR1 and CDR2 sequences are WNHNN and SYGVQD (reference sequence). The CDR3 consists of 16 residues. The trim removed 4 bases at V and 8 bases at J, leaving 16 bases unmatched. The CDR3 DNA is TGCGCCAGCAGTGGCACGGGGACAGTCAAAATCGGGGGCTACACCTTC. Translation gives CASSGTGTVKIGGYTF.

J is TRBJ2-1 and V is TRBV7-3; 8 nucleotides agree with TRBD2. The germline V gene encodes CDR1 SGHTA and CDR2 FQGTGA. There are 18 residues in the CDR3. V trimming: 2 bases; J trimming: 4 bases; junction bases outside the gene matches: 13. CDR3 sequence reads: CASSLFSGRTSPYNEQFF. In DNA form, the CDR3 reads TGTGCCAGCAGCTTATTTTCTGGTAGGACTAGCCCGTACAATGAGCAGTTCTTC.

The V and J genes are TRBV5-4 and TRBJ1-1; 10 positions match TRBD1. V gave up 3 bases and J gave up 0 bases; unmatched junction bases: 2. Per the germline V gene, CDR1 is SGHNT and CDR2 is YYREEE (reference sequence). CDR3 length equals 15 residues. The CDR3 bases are TGTGCCAGCAGCTCCGGGACAGGGGTGAACACTGAAGCTTTCTTT. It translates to CASSSGTGVNTEAFF.

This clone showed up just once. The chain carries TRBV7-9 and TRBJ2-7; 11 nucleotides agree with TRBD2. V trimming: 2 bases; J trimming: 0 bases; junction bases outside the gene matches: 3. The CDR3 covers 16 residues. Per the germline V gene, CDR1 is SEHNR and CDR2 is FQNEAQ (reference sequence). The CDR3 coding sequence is TGTGCCAGCAGCTTATTTACTAGCGGGAGCTCCTACGAGCAGTACTTC. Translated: CASSLFTSGSSYEQYF.

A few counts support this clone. CDR3 in amino acids: CASSGDRVTEAFF. The CDR3 region has the DNA TGCGCCAGCAGTGGCGACAGGGTCACTGAAGCTTTCTTT. The chain combines TRBV10-1 with TRBJ1-1, with 7 positions matching TRBD1. This CDR3 has 13 amino acids. Trimming at V came to 4 bases and at J to 4 bases, leaving 3 bases not matched to a gene. Per germline, CDR1 WNHNN and CDR2 SYGVQD (reference sequence).

In nucleotides, the CDR3 is TGTGCCACCGCCGGGAACTCTGGAAACACCATATATTTT. It specifies CATAGNSGNTIYF. This chain uses TRBV10-3 with TRBJ1-3; no clear D gene. Trimming pared 10 bases from V and 0 bases from J, leaving 10 bases between. The CDR3 totals 13 residues. The germline gives CDR1 ENHRY, CDR2 SYGVKD.

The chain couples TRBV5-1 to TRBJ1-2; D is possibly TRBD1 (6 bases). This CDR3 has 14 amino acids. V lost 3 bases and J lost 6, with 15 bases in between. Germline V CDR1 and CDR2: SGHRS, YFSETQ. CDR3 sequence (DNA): TGCGCCAGCAGCTGGACAGCCGGGGATCATGGCTACACCTTC. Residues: CASSWTAGDHGYTF.

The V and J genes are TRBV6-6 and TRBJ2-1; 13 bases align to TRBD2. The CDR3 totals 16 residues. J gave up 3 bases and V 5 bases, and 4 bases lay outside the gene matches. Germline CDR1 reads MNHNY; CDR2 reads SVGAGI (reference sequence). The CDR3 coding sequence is TGTGCCAGCAGTCGACTAGCGGGAGGCCTCTACAATGAGCAGTTCTTC. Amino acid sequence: CASSRLAGGLYNEQFF.

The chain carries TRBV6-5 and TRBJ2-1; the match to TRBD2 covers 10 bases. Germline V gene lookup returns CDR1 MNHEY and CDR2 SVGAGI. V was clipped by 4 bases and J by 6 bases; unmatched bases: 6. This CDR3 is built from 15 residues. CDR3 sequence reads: CASSSAGGPFNEQFF. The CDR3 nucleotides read TGTGCCAGCAGTTCAGCGGGGGGGCCATTCAATGAGCAGTTCTTC.

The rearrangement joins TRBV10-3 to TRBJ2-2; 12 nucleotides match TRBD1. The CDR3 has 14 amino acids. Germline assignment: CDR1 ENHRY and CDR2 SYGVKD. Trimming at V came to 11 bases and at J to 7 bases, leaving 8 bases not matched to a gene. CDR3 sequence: CAASGQGAIGELFF. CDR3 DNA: TGTGCCGCTTCGGGACAGGGGGCGATCGGGGAGCTGTTTTTT.

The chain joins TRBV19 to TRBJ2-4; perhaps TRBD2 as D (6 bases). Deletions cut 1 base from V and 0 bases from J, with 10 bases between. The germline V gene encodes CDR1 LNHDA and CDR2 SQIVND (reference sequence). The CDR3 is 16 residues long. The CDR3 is CASSIALALAKNIQYF. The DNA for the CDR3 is TGTGCCAGTAGTATAGCCCTAGCGCTAGCCAAAAACATTCAGTACTTC.

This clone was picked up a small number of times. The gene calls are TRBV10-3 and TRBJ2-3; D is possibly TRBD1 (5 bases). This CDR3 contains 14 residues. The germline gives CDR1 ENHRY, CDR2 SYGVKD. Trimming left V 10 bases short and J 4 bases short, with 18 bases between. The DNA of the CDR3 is TGTGCCACCGAGGCAGGGTTCGGCGCAGATACGCAGTATTTT. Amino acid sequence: CATEAGFGADTQYF.

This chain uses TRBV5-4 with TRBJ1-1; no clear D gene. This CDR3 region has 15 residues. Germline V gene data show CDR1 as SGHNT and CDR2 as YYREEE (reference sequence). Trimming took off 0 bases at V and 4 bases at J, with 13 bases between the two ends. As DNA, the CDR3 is TGTGCCAGCAGCTTGGGCCCGGGAGGAGTCACTGAAGCTTTCTTT. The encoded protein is CASSLGPGGVTEAFF. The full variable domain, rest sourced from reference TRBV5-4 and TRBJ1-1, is ETGVTQSPTHLIKTRGQQVTLRCSSQSGHNTVSWYQQALGQGPQFIFQYYREEENGRGNFPPRFSGLQFPNYSSELNVNALELDDSALYLCASSLGPGGVTEAFFGQGTRLTVV.

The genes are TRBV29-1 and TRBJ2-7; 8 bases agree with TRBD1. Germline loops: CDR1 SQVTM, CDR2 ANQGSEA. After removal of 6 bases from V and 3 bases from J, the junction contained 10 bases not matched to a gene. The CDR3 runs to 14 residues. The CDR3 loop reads CSVKRQGQFYEQYF. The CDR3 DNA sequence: TGCAGCGTGAAAAGACAGGGGCAGTTCTACGAGCAGTACTTC.

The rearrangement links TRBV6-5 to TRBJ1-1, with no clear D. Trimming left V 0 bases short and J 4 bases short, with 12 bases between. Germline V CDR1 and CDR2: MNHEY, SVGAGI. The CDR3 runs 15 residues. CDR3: CASSYSEQRSTEAFF. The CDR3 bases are TGTGCCAGCAGTTACTCAGAACAAAGGAGCACTGAAGCTTTCTTT.